These 22 T cell receptor beta chains share one sample of origin, sequenced in a study of radiation and T cells in renal cell carcinoma (dated by TCRdb to between 2020 and 2021). Explained via the paper, the time point label denotes: blood 2 weeks post-SBRT. Explained via the paper, the treatment or condition label denotes: 15 Gy SBRT to primary tumor, nephrectomy 4 weeks later. Library creation used the immunoSEQ multiplex PCR assay. This is the immuneACCESS table as TCRdb keeps it, with only in-frame sequences that have V and J called. A part of the clones is gone; compared with another copy, unresolved V genes explain less than half, and the rest is unexplained. The sample table contains 100,000 to 150,000 clones; only one count was recorded for around 85% of them. The top ten hold 5.8% of the sample. The sample here was blood, taken from a patient whose treatment included radiotherapy and nephrectomy. These receptors all come from a man aged 50 to 60 with renal cell carcinoma.

This chain links TRBV7-2 with TRBJ1-4; D possibly corresponds to TRBD1 (5 bases). CDR3 size: 15 residues. CDR1 and CDR2 from the germline V gene are SGHTA and FQGNSA. V was pared by 5 bases and J by 4 bases, with 14 bases between. The CDR3 region is CASSTRQNYNEKLFF. For the CDR3, the DNA is TGTGCCAGCAGCACCCGACAGAATTATAATGAAAAACTGTTTTTT.

This clone was counted between two and nine times. The chain has TRBV28 and TRBJ1-2; 9 nucleotides align to TRBD1. Trimming cost V 6 bases and J 7 bases; bases outside gene matches: 9. This CDR3 has 14 residues. Germline V lookup: CDR1 MDHEN, CDR2 SYDVKM. CDR3 nucleotide sequence: TGTGCCAGCAGGGCCGAACAGGGGGCCGGTGGCTACACCTTC. Its protein is CASRAEQGAGGYTF.

The rearrangement uses TRBV29-1 and TRBJ2-3, with D possibly being TRBD2 (5 bases). Per germline, CDR1 SQVTM and CDR2 ANQGSEA. V lost 3 bases and J 4 bases, leaving 11 bases between the germline ends. This CDR3 region has 13 residues. The CDR3 sequence is CSVDLVGADTQYF. The CDR3 bases are TGCAGCGTTGACCTCGTGGGAGCAGATACGCAGTATTTT.

The CDR3 sequence: CASSYTQGGLYGYTF. The CDR3 DNA reads as TGCGCCAGCAGCTACACACAGGGAGGTCTCTATGGCTACACCTTC. V and J are TRBV4-1 and TRBJ1-2; weak D call: TRBD1 (6 bases). In germline, CDR1 is MGHRA, CDR2 YSYEKL. V lost 5 bases and J lost 4, with 17 bases in between. The CDR3 is 15 residues long.

This clone was counted a few times. The chain carries TRBV5-1 and TRBJ1-4, with 9 positions matching TRBD1. The CDR3 sequence is 14 residues long. Germline lookup yields CDR1 SGHRS and CDR2 YFSETQ. With V trimmed by 5 bases and J by 8 bases, 7 bases remained unmatched. In nucleotides, the CDR3 is TGCGCCAGCAGGCGAAGGACAGGGGAAGAAAAACTGTTTTTT. Encoded protein: CASRRRTGEEKLFF.

This clone was seen more than once but under ten times. V gene TRBV21-1 combines with J gene TRBJ1-2. TRBV21-1 is deemed a pseudogene. The CDR3 is made up of 17 amino acids. The CDR3 DNA reads TGTGCCAGCAGCAAATATGGCGAGGGGCGACCTAACTATGGCTACACCTTC. It translates to CASSKYGEGRPNYGYTF.

This chain connects TRBV30 to TRBJ1-5; 8 bases agree with TRBD1. CDR1 and CDR2 (germline): GTSNPN, SVGIG (reference sequence). The length of the CDR3 is 13 residues. The ends lost 3 bases at V and 3 bases at J; junction bases unmatched: 1. CDR3 nucleotides: TGTGCCTGGAGCAGGGGGCCCAATCAGCCCCAGCATTTT. It encodes CAWSRGPNQPQHF.

Here the CDR3 reads CASSFGGPGGNEQFF. CDR3 coding DNA: TGTGCCAGCAGTTTCGGCGGGCCCGGGGGCAATGAGCAGTTCTTC. The rearrangement joins TRBV27 to TRBJ2-1, with D possibly being TRBD2 (6 bases). The length of the CDR3 is 15 residues. CDR1 MNHEY and CDR2 SMNVEV come from the germline V gene (reference sequence). Between the trimmed V and J ends, which lost 3 bases and 6 bases, there was a span of 15 bases.

This clone occurred a few times. The chain joins TRBV19 to TRBJ1-2, with D unresolved. CDR3 length equals 13 residues. Germline loops: CDR1 LNHDA, CDR2 SQIVND (reference sequence). Trimming stripped 6 bases from V and 4 bases from J, with 12 bases between. As DNA, the CDR3 is TGTGCCAGTAGCCCGCAGGAGCCCTATGGCTACACCTTC. This gives the protein CASSPQEPYGYTF.

The chain combines TRBV6-6 with TRBJ2-1; a weak D match, TRBD2 (6 bases). CDR1 is MNHNY, CDR2 SVGAGI, per germline (reference sequence). CDR3 length: 14 amino acids. The V end was cut by 4 bases, the J end by 4 bases, with 11 bases between. The CDR3 loop reads CASSSGLNYNEQFF. The CDR3, as DNA: TGTGCCAGCAGTTCGGGACTTAATTACAATGAGCAGTTCTTC.

In its sample, this clone was seen once. This chain connects TRBV10-2 to TRBJ2-7, with unresolved D. The V end lost 3 bases, the J end lost 0 bases, and 9 bases lay between the germline ends. CDR3 length: 14 residues. Germline V gene data show CDR1 as WSHSY and CDR2 as SAAADI. The CDR3 protein is CASSDADSSYEQYF. CDR3 DNA: TGCGCCAGCAGTGACGCAGATAGCTCCTACGAGCAGTACTTC.

The V gene is TRBV7-2, the J gene TRBJ1-6; D not resolved. V lost 5 bases, J lost 9 bases, and 11 bases lay in between. Germline CDR1 SGHTA, CDR2 FQGNSA. CDR3 length: 13 residues. The CDR3, as DNA: TGTGCCAGCAGCCTGGAACTGGGTTCACCCCTCCACTTT. It translates to CASSLELGSPLHF.

V is TRBV7-2 and J is TRBJ2-1; 11 bases match TRBD1. This CDR3 has 12 residues. J gave up 11 bases and V 5 bases, and 2 bases lay outside the gene matches. CDR1 and CDR2 from the germline V gene are SGHTA and FQGNSA. The CDR3 region is CASSGTGGKQFF. The CDR3, as DNA: TGTGCCAGCAGCGGGACAGGGGGTAAGCAGTTCTTC.

DNA of the CDR3: TGTGCCAGTAGGGTGACAGGGGGTAGCAATCAGCCCCAGCATTTT. This codes for CASRVTGGSNQPQHF. The rearrangement uses TRBV19 and TRBJ1-5; TRBD1 matches 9 bases. In germline, CDR1 is LNHDA, CDR2 SQIVND (reference sequence). This CDR3 contains 15 residues. J was trimmed by 0 bases and V by 6 bases; bases with no gene match: 3.

The chain carries TRBV5-1 and TRBJ2-1; 9 bases align to TRBD2. This CDR3 is 14 amino acids long. CDR1 and CDR2 from the germline V gene are SGHRS and YFSETQ. J was trimmed by 6 bases and V by 7 bases; bases with no gene match: 8. The CDR3 nucleotides read TGCGCCAGCGACGCGGGAGGGGCGGGCAATGAGCAGTTCTTC. As protein: CASDAGGAGNEQFF.

The rearrangement joins TRBV6-5 to TRBJ2-7, with D unresolved. V was pared by 0 bases and J by 3 bases, with 9 bases between. The CDR3 covers 14 residues. The germline V gene encodes CDR1 MNHEY and CDR2 SVGAGI. The CDR3 DNA reads as TGTGCCAGCAGTTACTCCGCGGAGATCTACGAGCAGTACTTC. Translated, it gives CASSYSAEIYEQYF.

The chain links TRBV28 to TRBJ1-4; the D gene is possibly TRBD1 (5 bases). V was clipped by 7 bases and J by 11 bases, with 11 bases between them. Germline V lookup: CDR1 MDHEN, CDR2 SYDVKM. CDR3 length: 11 residues. This CDR3 reads CASTPGGKLFF. The CDR3 nucleotides read TGTGCCAGCACCCCTGGGGGGAAACTGTTTTTT.

Here the CDR3 reads CASSLETGEGFGYTF. In nucleotides, the CDR3 is TGCGCCAGCAGCTTGGAAACAGGGGAGGGGTTTGGCTACACCTTC. The chain combines TRBV5-1 with TRBJ1-2; 7 bases align to TRBD1. This CDR3 has 15 residues. V was clipped by 0 bases and J by 7 bases; unmatched bases: 9. Germline V CDR1 and CDR2: SGHRS, YFSETQ.

This chain links TRBV6-6 with TRBJ1-5; D is unclear. V dropped 5 bases and J dropped 11 bases, with 13 bases sitting between them. This CDR3 has 12 residues. The germline V gene encodes CDR1 MNHNY and CDR2 SVGAGI (reference sequence). CDR3 sequence (DNA): TGTGCCAGCAGTGCACTACATACAACCCAGCATTTT. Residues: CASSALHTTQHF.

V and J are TRBV5-1 and TRBJ1-1; 7 nucleotides line up with TRBD1. Germline CDR1 reads SGHRS; CDR2 reads YFSETQ. CDR3 length: 18 residues. Trimming at V came to 4 bases and at J to 0 bases, leaving 15 bases not matched to a gene. The CDR3 DNA reads TGCGCCAGCAGCCCACTACCGACAGGGCAATCGATGAACACTGAAGCTTTCTTT. This translates into CASSPLPTGQSMNTEAFF.

The V and J genes are TRBV18 and TRBJ1-6, with a possible D match to TRBD1 (5 bases). Germline values: CDR1 KGHSH, CDR2 LQKENI. CDR3 length: 16 residues. Trimming removed 4 bases from V and 7 bases from J, with 17 bases in between. CDR3 in DNA: TGTGCCAGCTCACAAACCACGTTGGCAGGGAATTCACCCCTCCACTTT. Translating gives CASSQTTLAGNSPLHF.

The CDR3 DNA sequence: TGCGCCAGCAGCTTGGGGGGGACAGATATTGTCTCCTACGAGCAGTACTTC. This sequence encodes CASSLGGTDIVSYEQYF. The chain carries TRBV5-1 and TRBJ2-7, with 7 bases that match TRBD1. Germline loops: CDR1 SGHRS, CDR2 YFSETQ. After removal of 0 bases from V and 0 bases from J, the junction contained 9 bases not matched to a gene. The CDR3 covers 17 residues. Filled out from reference TRBV5-1 and TRBJ2-7, the complete variable domain reads KAGVTQTPRYLIKTRGQQVTLSCSPISGHRSVSWYQQTPGQGLQFLFEYFSETQRNKGNFPGRFSGRQFSNSRSEMNVSTLELGDSALYLCASSLGGTDIVSYEQYFGPGTRLTVT.